Below, 18 T cell receptor beta chains from the same sample are listed, as sequenced in a study of molecular identifiers for immune sequencing clone quantification. One entry per CDR3 protein, called by TCRdb with MiXCR from the PCR reads. The sample has approximately 680,000 distinct CDR3 sequences, about 25% seen once. Sample: naive CD8+ T cells from blood, with Jurkat cell RNA spiked in. Subset defined: FACS-sorted CD8+CD4-CCR7+CD45RA+ naive T cells. These receptor sequences come from a human donor in good health. Some libraries in this study had Jurkat cell RNA spiked in.

In its sample, this clonotype was seen a few times. The chain uses TRBV5-1 and TRBJ2-7; D is undetermined. Trimming removed 1 base from V and 5 bases from J, with 13 bases in between. The CDR3 has 14 amino acids. Germline V CDR1 and CDR2: SGHRS, YFSETQ. The CDR3 loop reads CASSLYSGQDEQYF. In nucleotides, the CDR3 is TGCGCCAGCAGCTTGTATAGTGGGCAGGACGAGCAGTACTTC.

This clonotype has only a few counts. In DNA form, the CDR3 reads TGTGCCAGCAGTAGAAGCGGCGAGCTTTCCGAAAATGAGCAGTTCTTC. This sequence encodes CASSRSGELSENEQFF. This chain joins TRBV27 and TRBJ2-1; D might be TRBD2 (5 bases). Germline loops: CDR1 MNHEY, CDR2 SMNVEV (reference sequence). This CDR3 is built from 16 residues. Trimming removed 5 bases from V and 7 bases from J, with 21 bases in between.

The chain has TRBV6-2 or TRBV6-3 and TRBJ2-7; the D is unclear. This CDR3 is built from 15 residues. Germline CDR1 is MNHEY and CDR2 is SVGEGT. V shed 2 bases and J shed 3 bases, with 14 bases lying between them. Here the CDR3 DNA reads TGTGCCAGCAGTTACCCGGACGGTTCTTACTACGAGCAGTACTTC. Translated: CASSYPDGSYYEQYF.

The J gene is TRBJ1-4, the V gene TRBV11-2, with no clear D. The CDR3 is 16 residues long. Trimming pared 0 bases from V and 5 bases from J, leaving 13 bases between. Germline-derived CDR1 and CDR2 are SGHAT and FQNNGV. The CDR3 nucleotides are TGTGCCAGCAGCTTAGATATTTGGGGTCCGAATGAAAAACTGTTTTTT. This sequence encodes CASSLDIWGPNEKLFF.

The sample holds a few counts of this clonotype. V and J are TRBV29-1 and TRBJ2-7; the D is unclear. This CDR3 is 13 amino acids long. The germline gives CDR1 SQVTM, CDR2 ANQGSEA. Trimming took off 4 bases at V and 2 bases at J, with 12 bases between the two ends. As DNA, the CDR3 is TGCAGCGTTGTAGATAAGGGTCCCTACGAGCAGTACTTC. Protein: CSVVDKGPYEQYF.

This clonotype was seen only a few times. This rearrangement joins TRBV11-1 to TRBJ2-6, with 11 bases that match TRBD1. The CDR3 is made up of 19 amino acids. After removal of 1 base from V and 0 bases from J, the junction contained 5 bases not matched to a gene. In germline, CDR1 is SGHAT, CDR2 FQDESV (reference sequence). CDR3 bases: TGTGCCAGCAGCTTAGTAGCGGGGACAGGGGGCTCTGGGGCCAACGTCCTGACTTTC. Its protein is CASSLVAGTGGSGANVLTF.

As for this clonotype: Possible read error: a much larger clone is one base away. V and J are TRBV29-1 and TRBJ2-7; D is possibly TRBD1 or TRBD2 (6 bases each). The CDR3 loop spans 13 amino acids. Germline V lookup: CDR1 SQVTM, CDR2 ANQGSEA. The CDR3 reads CSVLGGNGYEQCF. Written as DNA, the CDR3 is TGCAGCGTTTTGGGGGGCAATGGATACGAGCAGTGCTTC.

In this sample, this clonotype turned up a few times. The genes are TRBV5-5 and TRBJ1-1; maybe TRBD1 (6 bases). There are 15 residues in the CDR3. Per the germline V gene, CDR1 is SGHKS and CDR2 is YYEKEE (reference sequence). Trimming removed 0 bases at V and 3 bases at J, with 12 bases between. CDR3 in DNA: TGTGCCAGCAGCTTGGCTAAGGGGGGCCACACTGAAGCTTTCTTT. Translated: CASSLAKGGHTEAFF.

Comment on this clonotype: Since no conserved phenylalanine or tryptophan closes the CDR3, a read error is the likely cause. The chain recombines TRBV7-9 with TRBJ1-1; unclear D gene. CDR3 length: 15 amino acids. Looked up from germline, CDR1 is SEHNR and CDR2 is FQNEAQ (reference sequence). Here the CDR3 reads CARSLELRTNTEAFL. The CDR3 nucleotides are TGTGCCAGAAGCTTAGAGCTCAGGACCAACACTGAAGCTTTCCTT.

This clonotype was recorded a few times. The chain is built from TRBV4-2 and TRBJ2-7; the D gene could be TRBD1 or TRBD2 (5 bases each). The CDR3 is 16 residues long. Per germline, CDR1 LGHNA and CDR2 YNFKEQ. The germline V and J ends were trimmed by 0 bases and 3 bases, with 15 bases remaining between them. CDR3 sequence (DNA): TGTGCCAGCAGCCAAGATCGGCAGGGACCCCTCTACGAGCAGTACTTC. Translation gives CASSQDRQGPLYEQYF.

A word on this clonotype: A junction end diverges from the germline sequence, so it may reflect a read error. The rearrangement links TRBV7-2 to TRBJ1-5; D unclear. This CDR3 spans 16 amino acids. Germline CDR1 is SGHTA and CDR2 is FQGNSA. The CDR3 region is CASGLYLEGLNQPQHF. The CDR3 DNA is TGTGCCAGCGGCTTATACTTAGAGGGCCTCAATCAGCCCCAGCATTTT. Together with reference TRBV7-2 and TRBJ1-5, the CDR3 gives the full variable domain: GAGVSQSPSNKVTEKGKDVELRCDPISGHTALYWYRQSLGQGLEFLIYFQGNSAPDKSGLPSDRFSAERTGGSVSTLTIQRTQQEDSAVYLCASGLYLEGLNQPQHFGDGTRLSIL.

This clonotype has ten or more counts. This chain uses TRBV20-1 with TRBJ2-7; the D is unclear. The length of the CDR3 is 13 residues. V lost 2 bases and J 3 bases, leaving 11 bases between the germline ends. The germline V gene has CDR1 DFQATT and CDR2 SNEGSKA (reference sequence). This CDR3 is CSARTGYLYEQYF. CDR3 bases: TGCAGTGCTAGAACCGGCTATCTCTACGAGCAGTACTTC.

The V call is TRBV6-5, the J call TRBJ2-7; TRBD1 matches at 8 bases. The CDR3 spans 14 residues. J gave up 2 bases and V 5 bases, and 5 bases lay outside the gene matches. Per the germline V gene, CDR1 is MNHEY and CDR2 is SVGAGI. CDR3 region: CASSHLGQAYEQYF. The CDR3 DNA follows: TGTGCCAGCAGTCACCTGGGACAGGCCTACGAGCAGTACTTC.

This clonotype was recorded at least ten times. The chain couples TRBV19 to TRBJ2-7; D is unclear. V gave up 2 bases and J gave up 4 bases, with 15 bases separating them. Germline V gives CDR1 LNHDA, CDR2 SQIVND (reference sequence). The CDR3 contains 15 residues. CDR3 sequence (DNA): TGTGCCAGTAGTATATTTGTTACCCCCGGTTACGAGCAGTACTTC. Its protein product is CASSIFVTPGYEQYF. Combining the CDR3 with reference TRBV19 and TRBJ2-7 gives the whole variable domain DGGITQSPKYLFRKEGQNVTLSCEQNLNHDAMYWYRQDPGQGLRLIYYSQIVNDFQKGDIAEGYSVSREKKESFPLTVTSAQKNPTAFYLCASSIFVTPGYEQYFGPGTRLTVT.

This sequence joins TRBV19 and TRBJ1-5; D is unresolved. Per the germline V gene, CDR1 is LNHDA and CDR2 is SQIVND (reference sequence). The germline V and J ends were trimmed by 5 bases and 6 bases, with 14 bases remaining between them. The CDR3 is made up of 14 amino acids. The CDR3: CASSWTVAGQPQHF. DNA of the CDR3: TGTGCCAGTAGTTGGACGGTAGCGGGTCAGCCCCAGCATTTT.

With respect to this clonotype: The junction shows a germline mismatch at one end, possibly a read error. This sequence joins TRBV6-5 and TRBJ1-2, with a possible D match to TRBD1 (6 bases). There are 17 residues in the CDR3. CDR1 is MNHEY, CDR2 SVGAGI, per germline. The CDR3: CAGSYYPGTPANYGYTF. CDR3 coding DNA: TGTGCCGGCAGTTACTATCCCGGGACACCTGCAAACTATGGCTACACCTTC.

The chain carries TRBV11-2 and TRBJ1-1; 12 nucleotides match TRBD1. The germline CDR1 and CDR2 sequences are SGHAT and FQNNGV. The CDR3 totals 16 residues. V lost 2 bases and J lost 6; bases outside the gene matches: 7. CDR3 sequence (DNA): TGTGCCAGCAGCTTACTTTGGGACAGGGGGCATCCTGAAGCTTTCTTT. Translated, it gives CASSLLWDRGHPEAFF.

V gene TRBV5-6 combines with J gene TRBJ2-3; TRBD2 agrees at 9 bases. The trim removed 0 bases at V and 2 bases at J, leaving 10 bases unmatched. The CDR3 totals 18 residues. Per the germline V gene, CDR1 is SGHDT and CDR2 is YYEEEE. Written as DNA, the CDR3 is TGTGCCAGCAGCTTGGAGCCCCTCCTAGCGGGGACCACAGATACGCAGTATTTT. This sequence encodes CASSLEPLLAGTTDTQYF.